A selection of T cell receptor beta chains follows, all from one sample in a study of CXCR3-negative and CXCR3-positive naive CD8 T cells. TCRdb reprocessed the 5' RACE reads and reports one entry per CDR3 protein, with no DNA. Recorded here are roughly 59,000 distinct CDR3 sequences; the top ten clones represent approximately 0.76%. Sequencing was done on a sample of naive CXCR3+ CD8+ T cells from blood. The receptors were gathered from a human donor in good health. Some clones in this sample may be carry-over from other donors' samples. The CDR3 runs from the conserved cysteine through the conserved F or W.

TRBV27	TRBJ2-7	CASTHSGDHEQYF
TRBV28	TRBJ1-5	CASSLFMVQPQHF
TRBV9	TRBJ2-2	CASSAPQTGTVYTGELFF
TRBV12-3/TRBV12-4	TRBJ2-3	CASSSPGSGGTDTQYF
TRBV7-6	TRBJ2-1	CASSLDGNEQFF
TRBV5-1	TRBJ2-1	CASSLGTGGFEQFF
TRBV29-1	TRBJ2-7	CSVSGTDAYEQYF
TRBV12-5	TRBJ2-7	CASGLPPTGPNPYEQYF
TRBV29-1	TRBJ2-2	CSAAGTGSNTGELFF
TRBV29-1	TRBJ1-2	CSAPVTGNYGYTF
TRBV7-9	TRBJ2-7	CASSSPADEQYF
TRBV7-9	TRBJ2-5	CASSFWTAQETQYF
TRBV12-3/TRBV12-4	TRBJ2-5	CASSSPLGSVQETQYF
TRBV29-1	TRBJ2-5	CSVDRALETQYF
TRBV3-1	TRBJ1-1	CASSSQVGVDTEAFF
TRBV4-2	TRBJ1-2	CASSQDLAGHGYAF
TRBV7-6	TRBJ2-1	CASSAGTGGLDEQFF
TRBV6-1	TRBJ2-1	CATQGPLGNEQFF
TRBV7-2	TRBJ2-3	CASTLGTDTQYF
TRBV28	TRBJ1-4	CASSFGQANEKLFF
TRBV7-8	TRBJ2-2	CASSLVWEGTGELFF
TRBV2	TRBJ2-1	CASIAGADNEQFF
TRBV7-9	TRBJ2-1	CASSLGSGSSYNEQFF
TRBV20-1	TRBJ2-7	CSARDMSSYEQYF
TRBV7-2	TRBJ2-5	CASSKPRGTSGGKETQYF
TRBV30	TRBJ1-3	CAWSALDGNTIYF
TRBV28	TRBJ1-4	CASSFPAGREKLFF
TRBV7-2	TRBJ1-1	CASSLALMGTEAFF
TRBV25-1	TRBJ2-5	CASSEPAVRASQETQYF
TRBV7-6	TRBJ2-1	CASSFTTGDEQFF
TRBV10-3	TRBJ2-3	CAISAGAGPRGTDTQYF
TRBV20-1	TRBJ2-7	CSARDLTSGPYEQYF
TRBV6-2/TRBV6-3	TRBJ2-7	CASSYSKEGGRAVEQYF
TRBV19	TRBJ1-5	CASNGGTFFTPQHF
TRBV29-1	TRBJ1-2	CSVPWGQGNYGYTF
TRBV7-9	TRBJ2-7	CASSSTGGEQYF
TRBV6-2/TRBV6-3	TRBJ1-6	CASSYSGTGANSPLHF
TRBV6-5	TRBJ2-1	CASSYRRGLSSYNEQFF
TRBV7-3	TRBJ2-1	CASSFGTSGEQFF
TRBV15	TRBJ2-3	CATSNWRDITDTQYF
TRBV7-2	TRBJ2-5	CASSESQETQYF
TRBV9	TRBJ2-7	CASSVTGDRGHEQYF
TRBV15	TRBJ1-3	CATSRLIQGTRSGNTIYF
TRBV25-1	TRBJ1-3	CASSSGGTIYF
TRBV29-1	TRBJ2-3	CSSSGQGTDTQYF
TRBV29-1	TRBJ2-2	CSIRTLTGELFF
TRBV5-4	TRBJ2-7	CASSDRGGGYEQYF
TRBV14	TRBJ2-5	CASSQEGLAHWKTQYF
TRBV9	TRBJ2-3	CASSVGVVGASTDTQYF
TRBV6-6	TRBJ2-1	CASSLGRGLNYNEQFF
TRBV7-9	TRBJ2-7	CASSPKGQSYEQYF
TRBV29-1	TRBJ2-5	CSVESALRDEETQYF
TRBV7-9	TRBJ2-1	CASSAFRAELYNEQFF
TRBV11-3	TRBJ1-1	CASSLPLGHTEAFF
TRBV6-4	TRBJ2-1	CASSDSSEGEQFF
TRBV10-3	TRBJ2-1	CAILLQGGNNEQFF
TRBV20-1	TRBJ2-5	CSAATLAGAPNKQETQYF
TRBV5-1	TRBJ2-1	CASNKLGMAGGIMDEQFF
TRBV3-1	TRBJ2-7	CASSQVSGAYEQYF